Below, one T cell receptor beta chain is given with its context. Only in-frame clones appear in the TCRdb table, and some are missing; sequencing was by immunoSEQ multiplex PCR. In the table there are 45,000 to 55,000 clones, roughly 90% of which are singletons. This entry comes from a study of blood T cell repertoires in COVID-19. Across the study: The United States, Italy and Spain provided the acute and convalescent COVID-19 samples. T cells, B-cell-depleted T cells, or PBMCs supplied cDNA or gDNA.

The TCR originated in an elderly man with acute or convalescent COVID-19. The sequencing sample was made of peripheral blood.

The CDR3 DNA reads TGTGCCAGCAGCTTGGTAGGGGACAGACCATACACCGGGGAGCTGTTTTTT. This codes for CASSLVGDRPYTGELFF. V is TRBV5-8 and J is TRBJ2-2; 7 bases align to TRBD1. This CDR3 has 17 amino acids. V was clipped by 0 bases and J by 3 bases; unmatched bases: 8. Germline-derived CDR1 and CDR2 are SGHTS and YDEGEE.